These 22 T cell receptor beta chains were all obtained from the same sample, sequenced in a study of blood T cell repertoires in COVID-19. Profiled with immunoSEQ multiplex PCR; TCRdb holds only in-frame clones, not every one. The sample contains some 250,000 clones, under 90% of which appear only once. The sample was peripheral blood. The receptors were gathered from a man aged 60 to 75 with acute or convalescent COVID-19.

The chain has TRBV27 and TRBJ1-2; D may be TRBD1 (5 bases). The germline V gene has CDR1 MNHEY and CDR2 SMNVEV (reference sequence). This CDR3 comprises 15 residues. V was cut by 5 bases and J by 8 bases, with 21 bases left in between. CDR3 sequence: CASSPPDSTTGGYTF. Written as DNA, the CDR3 is TGTGCCAGCAGTCCCCCCGACAGCACAACTGGGGGCTACACCTTC.

This rearrangement joins TRBV7-6 to TRBJ1-4, with D tentatively TRBD1 (6 bases). Germline V gives CDR1 SGHVS, CDR2 FNYEAQ. This CDR3 comprises 18 residues. V was clipped by 5 bases and J by 0 bases, with 19 bases between them. In nucleotides, the CDR3 is TGTGCCAGCAGCCCGACCGGGGGGGGCCCCGCAACTAATGAAAAACTGTTTTTT. It yields the protein CASSPTGGGPATNEKLFF.

V gene TRBV5-1 combines with J gene TRBJ2-5; the D gene is possibly TRBD2 (6 bases). This CDR3 region has 18 residues. CDR1 is SGHRS and CDR2 is YFSETQ in the germline V gene. Trimming took 4 bases from V and 1 from J, leaving 23 bases between them. The CDR3 DNA follows: TGCGCCAGCAGCCTGGGGGTGGAGGGACGAATAGCCCAAGAGACCCAGTACTTC. Translating it yields CASSLGVEGRIAQETQYF. Drawing the rest from reference TRBV5-1 and TRBJ2-5, the complete variable domain is KAGVTQTPRYLIKTRGQQVTLSCSPISGHRSVSWYQQTPGQGLQFLFEYFSETQRNKGNFPGRFSGRQFSNSRSEMNVSTLELGDSALYLCASSLGVEGRIAQETQYFGPGTRLLVL.

This rearrangement joins TRBV19 to TRBJ2-6, with D unclear. The V and J ends lost 9 bases and 0 bases respectively, with 12 bases between them. The germline CDR1 and CDR2 sequences are LNHDA and SQIVND (reference sequence). This CDR3 has 15 residues. Here the CDR3 reads CASATFASGANVLTF. The CDR3, as DNA: TGTGCCAGCGCGACTTTCGCCTCTGGGGCCAACGTCCTGACTTTC.

The rearrangement links TRBV29-1 to TRBJ2-7, with TRBD1 matching 9 bases. The length of the CDR3 is 13 residues. From germline, CDR1 is SQVTM and CDR2 ANQGSEA. The V and J ends lost 7 bases and 2 bases, in that order; junction bases with no gene match: 6. The DNA of the CDR3 is TGCAGCGCCTACGGGACAGGGACCTACGAGCAGTACTTC. Encoded protein: CSAYGTGTYEQYF.

J is TRBJ2-7 and V is TRBV7-2; 10 positions agree with TRBD1. CDR3 size: 15 residues. Germline CDR1 is SGHTA and CDR2 is FQGNSA. V dropped 5 bases and J dropped 6; count of bases not matched to a gene: 10. The chain's CDR3 is CASSAGQGIGFEQYF. CDR3 in DNA: TGTGCCAGCAGCGCGGGACAGGGGATTGGGTTCGAGCAGTACTTC.

The chain combines TRBV13 with TRBJ1-1, with TRBD1 identical over 7 bases. This CDR3 spans 15 amino acids. The ends lost 3 bases at V and 4 bases at J; junction bases unmatched: 8. Germline V gene data show CDR1 as PRHDT and CDR2 as FYEKMQ (reference sequence). The CDR3 reads CASSFIIDRATEAFF. The CDR3, as DNA: TGTGCCAGCAGCTTCATAATCGACAGGGCCACTGAAGCTTTCTTT.

This clone has only one observation. The rearrangement uses TRBV6-1 and TRBJ1-5; 8 bases agree with TRBD1. Germline loops: CDR1 MNHNS, CDR2 SASEGT. The CDR3 length is 16 residues. Losses at the gene ends were 1 base for V and 7 bases for J; bases not matched to a gene: 9. CDR3 DNA: TGTGCCAGCAGTGAAGAGAGGACAGGGAGGACCCAGCCCCAGCATTTT. The encoded protein is CASSEERTGRTQPQHF.

This clone was observed a handful of times. V usage is TRBV2 and J usage is TRBJ2-5; no clear D. The V and J ends lost 2 bases and 2 bases respectively, with 12 bases between them. CDR3 size: 15 residues. Germline CDR1 is SNHLY and CDR2 is FYNNEI. CDR3 sequence (DNA): TGTGCCAGCAGTGAAAACGTGGGCTTTCAAGAGACCCAGTACTTC. Translated, it gives CASSENVGFQETQYF.

The chain employs TRBV15 and TRBJ2-1, with 7 positions matching TRBD2. The CDR3 runs to 16 residues. The V and J ends lost 0 bases and 4 bases, in that order; junction bases with no gene match: 6. Germline V lookup: CDR1 LNHNV, CDR2 YYDKDF (reference sequence). CDR3 in DNA: TGTGCCACCAGCAGAGATCTTTATAGCGGGTACAATGAGCAGTTCTTC. It yields the protein CATSRDLYSGYNEQFF.

The chain's CDR3 is CASSGLLASDTQYF. CDR3 DNA: TGTGCCAGCAGTGGTTTGCTAGCGTCAGATACGCAGTATTTT. This chain uses TRBV2 with TRBJ2-3; D may be TRBD2 (6 bases). This CDR3 is 14 amino acids long. Between the trimmed V and J ends, which lost 4 bases and 4 bases, there was a span of 12 bases. The germline V gene has CDR1 SNHLY and CDR2 FYNNEI. The full variable domain, completed using reference TRBV2 and TRBJ2-3, is EPEVTQTPSHQVTQMGQEVILRCVPISNHLYFYWYRQILGQKVEFLVSFYNNEISEKSEIFDDQFSVERPDGSNFTLKIRSTKLEDSAMYFCASSGLLASDTQYFGPGTRLTVL.

The chain has TRBV11-1 and TRBJ2-3; D possibly corresponds to TRBD2 (7 bases). The length of the CDR3 is 16 residues. From germline, CDR1 is SGHAT and CDR2 FQDESV (reference sequence). V lost 5 bases and J lost 3, with 18 bases in between. The CDR3 spells CASSDQGRGLTDTQYF. CDR3 bases: TGTGCCAGCAGCGACCAGGGGAGGGGCCTAACAGATACGCAGTATTTT.

The rearrangement links TRBV18 to TRBJ2-3; possible D gene TRBD1, 6 bases. The CDR3 runs 16 residues. V gave up 0 bases and J gave up 3 bases, with 13 bases separating them. The germline V gene has CDR1 KGHSH and CDR2 LQKENI. CDR3 in amino acids: CASSPPSRGGTDTQYF. Written as DNA, the CDR3 is TGTGCCAGCTCACCACCGAGCAGGGGTGGAACAGATACGCAGTATTTT. Combining the CDR3 with reference TRBV18 and TRBJ2-3 gives the whole variable domain NAGVMQNPRHLVRRRGQEARLRCSPMKGHSHVYWYRQLPEEGLKFMVYLQKENIIDESGMPKERFSAEFPKEGPSILRIQQVVRGDSAAYFCASSPPSRGGTDTQYFGPGTRLTVL.

The chain links TRBV6-6 to TRBJ1-1; possible D gene TRBD1, 6 bases. V was shortened by 11 bases and J by 5 bases, with 21 bases between the two germline ends. Germline CDR1 is MNHNY and CDR2 is SVGAGI (reference sequence). The CDR3 totals 14 residues. In DNA, the CDR3 is TGTGCCTCCCTTTTGGAGGGGGGGCGGACTGAAGCTTTCTTT. Protein sequence: CASLLEGGRTEAFF.

V and J are TRBV2 and TRBJ1-4, with 8 bases fitting TRBD1. CDR3 length equals 14 residues. The germline CDR1 and CDR2 sequences are SNHLY and FYNNEI. V dropped 5 bases and J dropped 7; count of bases not matched to a gene: 6. CDR3 nucleotide sequence: TGTGCCAGCAGTCCAGGGGGCTGGGGTGAAAAACTGTTTTTT. Translation gives CASSPGGWGEKLFF.

V gene TRBV7-3 combines with J gene TRBJ1-2; D might be TRBD1 (5 bases). The CDR3 length is 16 residues. V was shortened by 1 base and J by 7 bases, with 19 bases between the two germline ends. Germline-derived CDR1 and CDR2 are SGHTA and FQGTGA. In nucleotides, the CDR3 is TGTGCCAGCAGCTTAAACCCACCAAGGGGCAGTGTTGGCTACACCTTC. Translation gives CASSLNPPRGSVGYTF.

The chain uses TRBV7-2 and TRBJ2-5, with TRBD1 matching over 12 bases. V lost 5 bases and J lost 6; bases outside the gene matches: 4. The germline CDR1 and CDR2 sequences are SGHTA and FQGNSA. The CDR3 totals 14 residues. The CDR3 nucleotides read TGTGCCAGCAGCCCGGGACAGGGGGCCCAGACCCAGTACTTC. Protein sequence: CASSPGQGAQTQYF.

The V call is TRBV5-1, the J call TRBJ2-7; the match to TRBD1 covers 7 bases. V gave up 4 bases and J gave up 3 bases; unmatched junction bases: 7. This CDR3 is built from 14 residues. Germline V gene data show CDR1 as SGHRS and CDR2 as YFSETQ. DNA of the CDR3: TGCGCCAGCAGCCATCAGGGGGAGTACTACGAGCAGTACTTC. Translating it yields CASSHQGEYYEQYF. The whole variable domain, remainder taken from reference TRBV5-1 and TRBJ2-7, is KAGVTQTPRYLIKTRGQQVTLSCSPISGHRSVSWYQQTPGQGLQFLFEYFSETQRNKGNFPGRFSGRQFSNSRSEMNVSTLELGDSALYLCASSHQGEYYEQYFGPGTRLTVT.

The chain carries TRBV24-1 and TRBJ2-5; TRBD1 agrees at 7 bases. V shed 5 bases, J shed 4 bases, and the junction held 27 bases outside the gene matches. Per the germline V gene, CDR1 is KGHDR and CDR2 is SFDVKD. CDR3 length: 21 residues. Here the CDR3 DNA reads TGTGCCACCAGTGCCCCAATCGATTGGGTTTGGGGGCAGGGGGAACGAGAGACCCAGTACTTC. This encodes CATSAPIDWVWGQGERETQYF.

The chain employs TRBV18 and TRBJ1-4; D is possibly TRBD1 (5 bases). The CDR3 length is 13 residues. V was cut by 2 bases and J by 8 bases, with 9 bases left in between. Per the germline V gene, CDR1 is KGHSH and CDR2 is LQKENI. CDR3 protein: CASSPAGGEKLFF. As DNA, the CDR3 is TGTGCCAGCTCACCAGCTGGGGGGGAAAAACTGTTTTTT.

The chain combines TRBV7-3 with TRBJ2-4; 9 nucleotides align to TRBD2. Trimming removed 1 base from V and 6 bases from J; junction bases left unmatched: 16. Germline V CDR1 and CDR2: SGHTA, FQGTGA. The CDR3 has 19 residues. The CDR3 sequence: CASSLNSPFRGGAPNIQYF. The CDR3 region has the DNA TGTGCCAGCAGCTTAAACTCCCCATTTCGCGGGGGGGCCCCAAACATTCAGTACTTC.

The V gene is TRBV28, the J gene TRBJ2-7; D gene uncertain. From germline, CDR1 is MDHEN and CDR2 SYDVKM. CDR3 length equals 12 residues. V lost 3 bases to trimming and J lost 6 bases, with 9 bases between them. DNA for the CDR3: TGTGCCAGCAGTTTGCTGGAGCGCGAGCAGTACTTC. As protein: CASSLLEREQYF. The full variable domain, its missing parts supplied by reference TRBV28 and TRBJ2-7, is DVKVTQSSRYLVKRTGEKVFLECVQDMDHENMFWYRQDPGLGLRLIYFSYDVKMKEKGDIPEGYSVSREKKERFSLILESASTNQTSMYLCASSLLEREQYFGPGTRLTVT.